This T cell receptor (beta chain) is from a study of beta chain features in type 1 diabetes. General study results and limits: Within the patient group, naive, central memory and Treg TCRB repertoires appeared more similar to each other than within healthy donors.

Every isolated RNA sample was fully reverse transcribed, so sequencing captured expressed TCRB transcripts. TCRdb's copy holds only in-frame clones and misses some; the assay was immunoSEQ multiplex PCR. Of around 500,000 clones listed, 11% are singletons. In this sample, this clone turned up a few times. The antigen is not known. The specimen sequenced was naive CD4+ T cells from blood. The TCR originated in a woman aged 18-30 years in good health.

CDR3 DNA sequence: TGTGCCAGCAGCTTAGTGTTGCGGGGGGGAGATACGCAGTATTTT. This gives the protein CASSLVLRGGDTQYF. The chain carries TRBV7-2 and TRBJ2-3; 9 bases agree with TRBD2. The CDR3 loop spans 15 amino acids. CDR1 and CDR2 from the germline V gene are SGHTA and FQGNSA. J lost 5 bases, V lost 1 base, and 4 bases had no gene match.